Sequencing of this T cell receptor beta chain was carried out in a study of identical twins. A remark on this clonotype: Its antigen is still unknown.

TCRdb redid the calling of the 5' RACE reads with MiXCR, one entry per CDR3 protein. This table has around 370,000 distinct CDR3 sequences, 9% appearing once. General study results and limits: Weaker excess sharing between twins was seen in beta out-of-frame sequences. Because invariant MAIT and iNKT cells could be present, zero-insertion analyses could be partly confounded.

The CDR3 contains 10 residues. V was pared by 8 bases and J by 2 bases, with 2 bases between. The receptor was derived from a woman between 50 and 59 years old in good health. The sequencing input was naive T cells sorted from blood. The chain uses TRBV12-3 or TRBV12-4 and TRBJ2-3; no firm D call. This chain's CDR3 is CASHTDTQYF. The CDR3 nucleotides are TGTGCCAGCCACACAGATACGCAGTATTTT.